This T cell receptor (beta chain) was sequenced in a study of vaccination effects on CD4 cells after COVID-19. Repertoires were generated with immunoSEQ multiplex PCR, while TCRdb's copy carries only in-frame clones and drops some. This table holds about 27,000 clones, approximately 76% found once. As to this clone: The antigen is not known.

In germline, CDR1 is KGHSH, CDR2 LQKENI. The CDR3 consists of 12 residues. V shed 2 bases and J shed 8 bases, with 7 bases lying between them. Within the ViraFEST assay, antigen-specific CD4+ T cells underwent expansion with viral peptide pools prior to sequencing. Researchers isolated CD4+ T cells once 9 to 11 days of culture had elapsed. The study found no prior SARS-CoV-2 infection in the vaccine recipients, who tested negative for nucleocapsid antibodies. The chain has TRBV18 and TRBJ1-3, with D hard to call. The specimen was CD4+ T cells from PBMCs cultured with SARS-CoV-2 spike peptides, collected before COVID-19 vaccination. The sequence derives from a human donor who received a COVID-19 vaccine. Here the CDR3 reads CASSPWKDTIYF. DNA for the CDR3: TGTGCCAGCTCACCATGGAAAGACACCATATATTTT.